This TCR beta chain was sequenced during a study of blood T cell repertoires in COVID-19. Per germline, CDR1 MNHEY and CDR2 SVGAGI. The CDR3 covers 12 residues. Unmatched junction bases numbered 10, after V lost 6 bases and J lost 11 bases. The method was immunoSEQ multiplex PCR; TCRdb's version includes in-frame clones alone and lacks a portion of them. The table records around 270,000 clones, about 85% of them present only once. This clonotype originated in a human donor with COVID-19, enrolled during active disease. The donor label of this sample is uncertain. The chain links TRBV6-5 to TRBJ2-7; TRBD2 matches 7 bases. The sample consisted of peripheral blood. This chain's CDR3 is CASRSPAGGEYF. The CDR3 bases are TGTGCCAGCAGATCACCAGCTGGGGGGGAGTACTTC.